This T cell receptor (beta chain) is drawn from a study of type 1 regulatory T cells. Overall study context: This in vitro CD4 product, T-allo10, is enriched for Tr1 cells and alloantigen-specific.

TCRdb reanalysed the reads using MiXCR and keeps one entry per CDR3 protein. The sample comprises 75,000 to 100,000 distinct CDR3 sequences, 30% to 35% of which are singletons, and 2% to 2.5% rests with the top ten. V gave up 3 bases and J gave up 8 bases; unmatched junction bases: 5. This CDR3 comprises 13 residues. CDR1 is SGHVS and CDR2 is FQNEAQ in the germline V gene. The chain uses TRBV7-8 and TRBJ1-1, with 8 bases aligning to TRBD1. The TCR comes from a human donor in good health. Source material: CD4+ T cells, either the whole sample or a sorted fraction (not recorded which). CDR3 sequence: CASSFRQGSEAFF. In nucleotides, the CDR3 is TGTGCCAGCAGCTTTAGACAGGGGAGCGAAGCTTTCTTT.